The 7 T cell receptor beta chains reported below all come from one sample, sequenced in a study of shared clonotypes between healthy human individuals. Naive CD8 cells comprised CD45RO-negative, CCR7-positively selected cells, excluding terminally differentiated effector memory CD45RA+ cells. The repertoire was sequenced with immunoSEQ multiplex PCR; TCRdb's copy has only in-frame clones and lacks some. This table holds 2 million to 2.5 million clones, around 96% found once. Sequencing used naive CD8+ T cells sorted from blood. These receptors came from a man aged 18-30 years in good health.

This chain connects TRBV14 to TRBJ2-7; D tentatively reads TRBD1 or TRBD2 (5 bases each). The V end was cut by 7 bases, the J end by 3 bases, with 13 bases between. The germline CDR1 and CDR2 sequences are SGHDN and FVKESK. CDR3 length: 13 residues. This CDR3 is CASKGRGIYEQYF. CDR3 DNA: TGTGCCAGCAAGGGACGGGGCATCTACGAGCAGTACTTC. Supplemented by reference TRBV14 and TRBJ2-7, the full variable domain reads EAGVTQFPSHSVIEKGQTVTLRCDPISGHDNLYWYRRVMGKEIKFLLHFVKESKQDESGMPNNRFLAERTGGTYSTLKVQPAELEDSGVYFCASKGRGIYEQYFGPGTRLTVT.

This clone was observed a single time. The V gene is TRBV19, the J gene TRBJ2-7, with a possible D match to TRBD1 (6 bases). The CDR3 runs 16 residues. V was clipped by 5 bases and J by 1 base, with 18 bases between them. Germline V lookup: CDR1 LNHDA, CDR2 SQIVND (reference sequence). This CDR3 reads CASSPDSEGQSYEQYF. The DNA for the CDR3 is TGTGCCAGTAGTCCTGACAGTGAAGGACAGTCCTACGAGCAGTACTTC.

V and J are TRBV6-5 and TRBJ2-4; weak D call: TRBD1 (5 bases). The CDR3 contains 15 residues. Germline V CDR1 and CDR2: MNHEY, SVGAGI. V lost 2 bases and J 0 bases, leaving 8 bases between the germline ends. This CDR3 is CASSYNQGAKNIQYF. The CDR3 DNA reads TGTGCCAGCAGTTACAATCAGGGAGCCAAAAACATTCAGTACTTC.

The chain carries TRBV7-8 and TRBJ2-3; D not resolved. The V gene's germline CDR1 is SGHVS and CDR2 FQNEAQ. The CDR3 loop spans 14 amino acids. Trimming removed 1 base at V and 4 bases at J, with 9 bases between. CDR3 in amino acids: CASSLVGRSDTQYF. The CDR3 DNA sequence: TGTGCCAGCAGCTTAGTCGGGCGGTCAGATACGCAGTATTTT.

This clone was counted a few times. V and J are TRBV5-6 and TRBJ2-5; D not resolved. The ends were cut back, 0 bases at V and 5 bases at J, with 2 bases in the middle. The CDR3 contains 11 residues. Germline CDR1 and CDR2: SGHDT and YYEEEE. CDR3 sequence (DNA): TGTGCCAGCAGCTTGGACGAGACCCAGTACTTC. It encodes CASSLDETQYF.

The chain is built from TRBV5-6 and TRBJ1-1; possibly TRBD1 for D (6 bases). This CDR3 region has 13 residues. The germline gives CDR1 SGHDT, CDR2 YYEEEE. Trimming took 6 bases from V and 1 from J, leaving 10 bases between them. In DNA, the CDR3 is TGTGCCAGCATCGGGGGGCAGAACACTGAAGCTTTCTTT. As protein: CASIGGQNTEAFF. The full variable domain, completed using reference TRBV5-6 and TRBJ1-1, is DAGVTQSPTHLIKTRGQQVTLRCSPKSGHDTVSWYQQALGQGPQFIFQYYEEEERQRGNFPDRFSGHQFPNYSSELNVNALLLGDSALYLCASIGGQNTEAFFGQGTRLTVV.

This chain links TRBV2 with TRBJ1-2, with no clear D. CDR1 SNHLY and CDR2 FYNNEI come from the germline V gene. Trimming removed 4 bases from V and 2 bases from J, with 11 bases in between. This CDR3 spans 14 amino acids. CDR3 region: CASSAGRGNYGYTF. CDR3 in DNA: TGTGCCAGCAGTGCGGGGAGAGGGAACTATGGCTACACCTTC.